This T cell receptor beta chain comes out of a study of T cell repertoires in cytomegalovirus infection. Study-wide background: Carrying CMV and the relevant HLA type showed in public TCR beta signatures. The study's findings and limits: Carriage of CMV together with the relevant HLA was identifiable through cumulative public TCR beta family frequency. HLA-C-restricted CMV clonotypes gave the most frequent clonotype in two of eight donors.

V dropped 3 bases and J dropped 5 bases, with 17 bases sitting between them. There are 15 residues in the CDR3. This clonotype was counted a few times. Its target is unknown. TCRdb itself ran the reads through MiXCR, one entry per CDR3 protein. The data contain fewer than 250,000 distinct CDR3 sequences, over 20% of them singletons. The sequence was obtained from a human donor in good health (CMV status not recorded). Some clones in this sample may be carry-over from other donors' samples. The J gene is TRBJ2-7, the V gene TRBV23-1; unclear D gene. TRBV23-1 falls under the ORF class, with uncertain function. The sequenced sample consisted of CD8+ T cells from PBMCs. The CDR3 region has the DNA TGCGCCAGCAGTCAGTTGAGGCGGTCACCCCACGAGCAGTACTTC. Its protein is CASSQLRRSPHEQYF.